This T cell receptor (beta chain) was sequenced for a study of T cells in tuberculosis. Study-level findings and limits: Cases with active tuberculosis were adults, while controls were adolescents. GEM motif frequencies gave over 55% accuracy; the GMM repertoire gave 80% to 90%. Smaller distances to GMM-specific TCRs suggested their expansion in active tuberculosis.

Assay: immunoSEQ multiplex PCR; the TCRdb copy retains only in-frame clones and omits some. The sample consists of 20,000 to 25,000 clones, approximately 90% of them appearing once. In the case of this clone: The target antigen is unknown.

Latent tuberculosis screening used tuberculin skin test and IGRA at entry. The TCR sequence derives from a donor between 10 and 35 years old with latent tuberculosis or without tuberculosis infection. Some clones in this sample may be carry-over from other donors' samples. Sequencing used PBMCs.

The CDR3 nucleotides are TGTGCTAGTGGAATGGGGGGTAGGGTGAGCAATCAGCCCCAGCATTTT. It encodes CASGMGGRVSNQPQHF. The gene calls are TRBV12-5 and TRBJ1-5; possibly TRBD1 for D (5 bases). V lost 6 bases, J lost 1 base, and 16 bases lay in between. Germline CDR1 and CDR2: LGHNT and FRNRAP. The CDR3 runs to 16 residues. Full variable domain (remainder filled in from reference TRBV12-5 and TRBJ1-5): DARVTQTPRHKVTEMGQEVTMRCQPILGHNTVFWYRQTMMQGLELLAYFRNRAPLDDSGMPKDRFSAEMPDATLATLKIQPSEPRDSAVYFCASGMGGRVSNQPQHFGDGTRLSIL.